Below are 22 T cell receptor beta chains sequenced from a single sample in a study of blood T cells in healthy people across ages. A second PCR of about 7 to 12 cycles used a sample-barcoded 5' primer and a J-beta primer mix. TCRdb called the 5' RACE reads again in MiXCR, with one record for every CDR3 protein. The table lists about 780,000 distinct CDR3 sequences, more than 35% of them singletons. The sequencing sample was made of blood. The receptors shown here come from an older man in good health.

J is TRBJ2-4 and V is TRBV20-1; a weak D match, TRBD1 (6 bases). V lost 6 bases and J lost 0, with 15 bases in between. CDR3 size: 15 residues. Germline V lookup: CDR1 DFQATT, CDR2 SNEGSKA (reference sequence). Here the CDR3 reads CSANPGQLAKNIQYF. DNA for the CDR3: TGCAGTGCAAACCCGGGACAACTAGCCAAAAACATTCAGTACTTC.

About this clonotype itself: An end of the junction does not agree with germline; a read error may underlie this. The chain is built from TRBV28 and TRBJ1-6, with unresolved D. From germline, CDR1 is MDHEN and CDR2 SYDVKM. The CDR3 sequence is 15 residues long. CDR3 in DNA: TGTGCCAGCAGTTTCTACAGCTCCTATAATTCACCCCCCCACTTT. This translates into CASSFYSSYNSPPHF. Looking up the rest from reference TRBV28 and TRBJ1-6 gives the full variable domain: DVKVTQSSRYLVKRTGEKVFLECVQDMDHENMFWYRQDPGLGLRLIYFSYDVKMKEKGDIPEGYSVSREKKERFSLILESASTNQTSMYLCASSFYSSYNSPPHFGNGTRLTVT.

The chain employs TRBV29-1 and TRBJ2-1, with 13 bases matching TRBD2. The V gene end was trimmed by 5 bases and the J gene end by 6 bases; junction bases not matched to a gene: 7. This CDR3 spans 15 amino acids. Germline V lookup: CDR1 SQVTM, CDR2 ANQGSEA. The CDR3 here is CSVILAGGRANEQFF. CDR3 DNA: TGCAGCGTTATACTAGCGGGAGGGCGGGCCAATGAGCAGTTCTTC.

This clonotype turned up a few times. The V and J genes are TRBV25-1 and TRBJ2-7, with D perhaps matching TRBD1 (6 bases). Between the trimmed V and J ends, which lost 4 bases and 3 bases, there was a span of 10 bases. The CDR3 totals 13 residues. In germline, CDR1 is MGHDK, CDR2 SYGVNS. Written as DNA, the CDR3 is TGTGCCAGCAGTGTACTAGGGGGCTACGAGCAGTACTTC. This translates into CASSVLGGYEQYF.

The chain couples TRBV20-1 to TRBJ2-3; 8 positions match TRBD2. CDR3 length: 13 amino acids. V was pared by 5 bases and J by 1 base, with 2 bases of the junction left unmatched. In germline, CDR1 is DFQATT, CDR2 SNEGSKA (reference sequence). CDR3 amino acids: CSALLAGTDTQYF. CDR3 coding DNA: TGCAGTGCTTTACTAGCGGGCACAGATACGCAGTATTTT.

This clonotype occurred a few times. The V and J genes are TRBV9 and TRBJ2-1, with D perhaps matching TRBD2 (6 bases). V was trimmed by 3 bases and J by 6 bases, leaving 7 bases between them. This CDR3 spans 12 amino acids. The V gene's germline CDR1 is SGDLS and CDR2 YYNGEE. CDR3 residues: CASSGRGNEQFF. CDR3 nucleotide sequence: TGTGCCAGCAGCGGGAGGGGCAATGAGCAGTTCTTC.

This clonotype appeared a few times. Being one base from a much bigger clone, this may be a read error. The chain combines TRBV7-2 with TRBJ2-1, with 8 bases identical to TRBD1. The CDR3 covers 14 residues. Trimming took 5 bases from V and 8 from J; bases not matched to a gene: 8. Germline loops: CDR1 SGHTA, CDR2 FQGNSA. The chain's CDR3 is CASSVETGADEQFF. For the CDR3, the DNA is TGTGCCAGCAGCGTAGAGACAGGGGCGGATGAGCAGTTCTTC.

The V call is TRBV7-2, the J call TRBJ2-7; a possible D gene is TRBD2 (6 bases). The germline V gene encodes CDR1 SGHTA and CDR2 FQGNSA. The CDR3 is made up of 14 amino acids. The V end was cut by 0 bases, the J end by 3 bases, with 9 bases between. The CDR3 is CASSLAVSGYEQYF. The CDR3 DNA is TGTGCCAGCAGCTTAGCCGTTAGCGGCTACGAGCAGTACTTC. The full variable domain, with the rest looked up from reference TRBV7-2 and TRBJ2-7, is GAGVSQSPSNKVTEKGKDVELRCDPISGHTALYWYRQSLGQGLEFLIYFQGNSAPDKSGLPSDRFSAERTGGSVSTLTIQRTQQEDSAVYLCASSLAVSGYEQYFGPGTRLTVT.

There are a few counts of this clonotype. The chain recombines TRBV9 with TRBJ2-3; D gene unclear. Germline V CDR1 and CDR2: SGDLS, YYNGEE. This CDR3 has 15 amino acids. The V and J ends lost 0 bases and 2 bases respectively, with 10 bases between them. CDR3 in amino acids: CASSVDGDLTDTQYF. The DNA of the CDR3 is TGTGCCAGCAGCGTAGACGGAGACCTCACAGATACGCAGTATTTT.

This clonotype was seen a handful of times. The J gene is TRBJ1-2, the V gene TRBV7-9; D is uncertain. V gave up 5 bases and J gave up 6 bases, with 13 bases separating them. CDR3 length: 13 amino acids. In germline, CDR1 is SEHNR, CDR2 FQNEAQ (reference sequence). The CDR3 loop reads CASSILSVHGYTF. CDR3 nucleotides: TGTGCCAGCAGCATCCTTTCGGTCCATGGCTACACCTTC.

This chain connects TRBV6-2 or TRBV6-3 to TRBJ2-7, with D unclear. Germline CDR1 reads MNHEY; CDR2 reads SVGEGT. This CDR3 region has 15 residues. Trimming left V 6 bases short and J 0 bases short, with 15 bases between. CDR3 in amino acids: CASRGWAADSYEQYF. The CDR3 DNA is TGTGCCAGCAGGGGTTGGGCGGCTGACTCCTACGAGCAGTACTTC.

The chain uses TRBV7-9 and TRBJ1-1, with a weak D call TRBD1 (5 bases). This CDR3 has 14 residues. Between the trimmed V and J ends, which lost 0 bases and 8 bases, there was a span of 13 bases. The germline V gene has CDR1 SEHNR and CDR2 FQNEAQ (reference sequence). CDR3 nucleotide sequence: TGTGCCAGCAGCTTAGCCCAACGGGGACCCGAAGCTTTCTTT. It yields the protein CASSLAQRGPEAFF.

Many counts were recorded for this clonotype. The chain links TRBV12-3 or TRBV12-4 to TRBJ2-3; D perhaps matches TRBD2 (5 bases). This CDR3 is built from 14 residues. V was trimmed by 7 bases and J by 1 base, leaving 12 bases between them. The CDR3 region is CASTKERGTDTQYF. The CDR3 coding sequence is TGTGCCAGCACAAAAGAGAGGGGCACAGATACGCAGTATTTT.

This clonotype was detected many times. CDR3 in amino acids: CASSLALRTGVYNEQFF. CDR3 DNA: TGTGCCAGCAGCTTGGCTTTACGGACAGGGGTCTACAATGAGCAGTTCTTC. The rearrangement uses TRBV5-5 and TRBJ2-1, with 9 nucleotides matching TRBD1. The CDR3 loop spans 17 amino acids. The V and J ends lost 0 bases and 3 bases, in that order; junction bases with no gene match: 7. Per the germline V gene, CDR1 is SGHKS and CDR2 is YYEKEE (reference sequence). The full variable domain, rest sourced from reference TRBV5-5 and TRBJ2-1, is DAGVTQSPTHLIKTRGQQVTLRCSPISGHKSVSWYQQVLGQGPQFIFQYYEKEERGRGNFPDRFSARQFPNYSSELNVNALLLGDSALYLCASSLALRTGVYNEQFFGPGTRLTVL.

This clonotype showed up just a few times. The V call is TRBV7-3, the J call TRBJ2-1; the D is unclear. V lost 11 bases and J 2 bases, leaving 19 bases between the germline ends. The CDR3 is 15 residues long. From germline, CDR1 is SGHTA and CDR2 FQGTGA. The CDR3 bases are TGTGCCTGCGCCATTGGCCCGATCGCCTACAATGAGCAGTTCTTC. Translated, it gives CACAIGPIAYNEQFF.

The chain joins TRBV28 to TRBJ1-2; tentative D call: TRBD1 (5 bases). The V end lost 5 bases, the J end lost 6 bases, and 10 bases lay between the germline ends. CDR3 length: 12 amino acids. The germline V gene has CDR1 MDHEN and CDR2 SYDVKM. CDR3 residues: CASSGRVNGYTF. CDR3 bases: TGTGCCAGCAGTGGCAGGGTGAATGGCTACACCTTC.

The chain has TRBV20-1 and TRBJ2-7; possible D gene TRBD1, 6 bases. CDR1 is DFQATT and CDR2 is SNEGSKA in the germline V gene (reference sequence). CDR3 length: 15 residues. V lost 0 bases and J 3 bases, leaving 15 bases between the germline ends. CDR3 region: CSARDPGQPNYEQYF. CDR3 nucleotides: TGCAGTGCTAGAGACCCGGGACAACCGAACTACGAGCAGTACTTC.

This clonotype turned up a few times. CDR3 DNA: TGTGCCAGCAGCTTATATGCTAGCGGGAGTTCAGAGACCCAGTACTTC. This codes for CASSLYASGSSETQYF. This sequence joins TRBV7-2 and TRBJ2-5; 10 bases map to TRBD2. The CDR3 spans 16 residues. Germline loops: CDR1 SGHTA, CDR2 FQGNSA. V lost 2 bases to trimming and J lost 4 bases; unmatched junction nucleotides: 7.

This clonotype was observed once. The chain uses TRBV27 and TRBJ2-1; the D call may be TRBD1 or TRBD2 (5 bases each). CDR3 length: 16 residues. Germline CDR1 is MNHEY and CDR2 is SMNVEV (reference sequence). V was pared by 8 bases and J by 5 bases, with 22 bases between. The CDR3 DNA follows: TGTGCCAGCCGAGAATACCGGGACGCGAACAACAATGAGCAGTTCTTC. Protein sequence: CASREYRDANNNEQFF.

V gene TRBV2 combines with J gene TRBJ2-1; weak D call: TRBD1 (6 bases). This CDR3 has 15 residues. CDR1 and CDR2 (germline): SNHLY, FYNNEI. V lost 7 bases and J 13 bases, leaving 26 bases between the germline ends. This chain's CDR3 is CASIGETGAQETQFF. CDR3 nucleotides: TGTGCCAGCATCGGGGAGACAGGAGCCCAGGAGACCCAGTTCTTC.

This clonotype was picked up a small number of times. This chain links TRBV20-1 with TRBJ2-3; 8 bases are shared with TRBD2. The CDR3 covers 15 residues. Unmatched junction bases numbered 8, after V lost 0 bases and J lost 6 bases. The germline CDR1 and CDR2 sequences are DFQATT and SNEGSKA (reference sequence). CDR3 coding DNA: TGCAGTGCTAGAGAAGGCGGGAGGTACTCCGATACGCAGTATTTT. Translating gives CSAREGGRYSDTQYF.

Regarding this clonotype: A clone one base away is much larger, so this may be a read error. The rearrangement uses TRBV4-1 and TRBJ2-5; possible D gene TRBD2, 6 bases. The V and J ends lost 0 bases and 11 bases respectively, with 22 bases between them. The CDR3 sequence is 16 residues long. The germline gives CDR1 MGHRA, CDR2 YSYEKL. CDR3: CASSQEGRTGIDEQYF. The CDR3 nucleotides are TGCGCCAGCAGCCAAGAGGGGAGGACTGGGATCGATGAGCAGTACTTC.